This note documents a single T cell receptor (beta chain) sequence. Its antigen remains undetermined. Base qualities were left out, and no much larger clone turns up one base away. This entry is derived from a study of T-cell memory formation after mild COVID-19 (dated by TCRdb to 2020 to 2023). Regarding the study in general: TCR sequence clusters from the two donors were found to be largely donor specific. Two young, previously healthy adult volunteers made up the cohort, one male and one female. In a couple of donors, T-cell clones that expanded and contracted after mild COVID-19 were tracked by sequencing TCRalpha and TCRbeta repertoires over time.

Instrument used: Illumina NovaSeq 6000. cDNA libraries for TCRalpha and TCRbeta were prepared by 5'RACE using constant-segment primers, with sample barcodes and unique molecular identifiers added. Trizol reagent was used to extract RNA from every sample. Library amplification was performed in two PCR steps, and a second sample barcode and Illumina TruSeq adapters were introduced in the second step. Sequencing of the libraries was done on an Illumina NovaSeq, producing 2 x 150 bp paired-end reads. The study's own analysis went as follows. With migec v1.2.7, reads were demultiplexed and then collapsed into UMI-guided consensus sequences. Using mixcr v2.1.11, UMI consensuses were aligned to TRA and TRB V and J templates and then assembled into clonotypes. Expanded or contracted clonotypes were those called significant by both edgeR and NoisET, with noise models trained on biological replicates. For edgeR calls, a false discovery rate-adjusted p below 0.01 and a log2 fold-change threshold of 1 were applied. As an exploratory analysis of dynamics, max-normalized trajectories of the 1000 most abundant clonotypes were examined by PCA with hierarchical clustering. Separately sequenced CD4+ and CD8+ repertoires were used to assign the CD4 or CD8 phenotype of responding clones. TCRdb reprocessing: public reads trimmed at Q25 with fastp, clones called with MiXCR, in-frame beta chains kept. CDR3 protein duplicates are merged, each entry listing the most common genes and DNA. TCRdb's processing, not the authors', yielded these V and J calls. The sample contains approximately 13,000 distinct CDR3 sequences, 16% of them found a single time. The ten largest clones add up to roughly three fifths of the sample.

Ficoll-Paque density gradient centrifugation was the method used to isolate PBMCs. The germline V and J ends show losses of 0 bases and 2 bases respectively, and no gene match explains 2 bases of the junction. The CDR3 starts with the cysteine, ends with the phenylalanine, and has 14 residues. The retained sequence is limited to the CDR3, 42 bases, with the frame set at the first base. From a lookup of the germline V gene (reference sequence), CDR1 and CDR2 are DFQATT and SNEGSKA. Broader findings and caveats from the paper: Clones that contracted from day 15 to 85 showed balanced CD4/CD8 phenotypes, whereas a second wave of clones that expanded from day 15 to 37 leaned towards CD4+. SARS-CoV-2 specificity of the second-wave clones peaking on day 37 was not confirmed. Contracting CD4+ clones were located mainly in the CM and EM memory subsets, whereas CD8+ clones were found to be enriched in EMRA. Some responding clones were detected in pre-infection memory, suggesting pre-existing cross-reactive memory T cells joined the SARS-CoV-2 response. The study covered only two mild cases, and larger cohorts including severe cases with pre-infection samples were considered necessary.

This clonotype was sampled from a man younger than 35 who had mild COVID-19 (a few samples of this study predate the infection). The sample titles of this study are shuffled in the database, so cell type and time point are left out; the donor was told from shared clones. The rearranged chain carries TRBV20-1 and TRBJ1-2; TRBD1 aligns with 8 central bases. Sequencing was done on a sample of PBMCs or a T cell subset sorted from them (not recorded which). The nucleotide sequence is TGCAGTGCTAGAGATAGGACAGGGAACTATGGCTACACCTTC. This encodes CSARDRTGNYGYTF.